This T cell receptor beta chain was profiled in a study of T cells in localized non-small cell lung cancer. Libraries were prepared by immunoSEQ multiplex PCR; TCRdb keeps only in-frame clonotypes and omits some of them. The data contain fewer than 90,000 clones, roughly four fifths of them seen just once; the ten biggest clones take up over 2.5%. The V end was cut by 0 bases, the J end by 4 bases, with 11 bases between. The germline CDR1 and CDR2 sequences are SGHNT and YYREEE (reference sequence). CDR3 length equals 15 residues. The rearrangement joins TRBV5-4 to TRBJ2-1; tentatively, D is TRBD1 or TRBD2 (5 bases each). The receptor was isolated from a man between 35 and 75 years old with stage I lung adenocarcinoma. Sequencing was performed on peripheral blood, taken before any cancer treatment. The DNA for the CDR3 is TGTGCCAGCAGCTTGGGTACGGGACGATACAATGAGCAGTTCTTC. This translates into CASSLGTGRYNEQFF.